The 10 T cell receptor beta chains reported below all come from one sample, sequenced in a study of radiation and T cells in renal cell carcinoma. Time point defined: blood 2 weeks post-SBRT. The treatment here: 15 Gy SBRT to primary tumor, nephrectomy 4 weeks later. The table came from immunoSEQ multiplex PCR; TCRdb's copy has only in-frame clones and leaves some out. This table holds roughly 60,000 clones, around 81% found once. The input for sequencing was blood, taken from a patient whose treatment included radiotherapy and nephrectomy. The receptors derive from a man aged 60 to 69 with renal cell carcinoma.

V gene TRBV29-1 combines with J gene TRBJ2-5, with D perhaps matching TRBD2 (5 bases). This CDR3 is 14 amino acids long. V dropped 3 bases and J dropped 1 base, with 12 bases sitting between them. Germline loops: CDR1 SQVTM, CDR2 ANQGSEA. The CDR3 coding sequence is TGCAGCGTTGAGGGAGCGGAGCGCCAAGAGACCCAGTACTTC. This translates into CSVEGAERQETQYF.

This chain connects TRBV7-9 to TRBJ2-1; D uncertain. The CDR3 covers 18 residues. Germline-derived CDR1 and CDR2 are SEHNR and FQNEAQ (reference sequence). V lost 2 bases, J lost 0 bases, and 17 bases lay in between. The CDR3 sequence is CASSLPPGGASSYNEQFF. The CDR3 nucleotides are TGTGCCAGCAGCTTACCGCCTGGTGGCGCCAGCTCCTACAATGAGCAGTTCTTC.

CDR3 nucleotide sequence: TGTGCCAGCAGCCCCCGGGACTATGGCTACACCTTC. Protein product: CASSPRDYGYTF. The V and J genes are TRBV5-6 and TRBJ1-2; no definite D call. V gave up 4 bases and J gave up 3 bases, with 7 bases separating them. Germline values: CDR1 SGHDT, CDR2 YYEEEE. The CDR3 runs 12 residues.

V gene TRBV27 combines with J gene TRBJ1-2; 9 bases map to TRBD1. J was trimmed by 0 bases and V by 5 bases; bases with no gene match: 10. This CDR3 is built from 17 residues. The germline V gene has CDR1 MNHEY and CDR2 SMNVEV (reference sequence). The CDR3 reads CASSSGQGMTANYGYTF. For the CDR3, the DNA is TGTGCCAGCAGTAGCGGACAGGGGATGACGGCTAACTATGGCTACACCTTC.

V usage is TRBV11-2 and J usage is TRBJ2-1, with TRBD2 as a possible D gene (5 bases). CDR3 length equals 14 residues. V was shortened by 1 base and J by 6 bases, with 10 bases between the two germline ends. The germline gives CDR1 SGHAT, CDR2 FQNNGV. The CDR3 loop is CASSLVRDGNEQFF. In DNA, the CDR3 is TGTGCCAGCAGCTTAGTACGGGATGGCAATGAGCAGTTCTTC.

This clone was counted only a few times. V usage is TRBV30 and J usage is TRBJ1-1; D gene uncertain. V lost 4 bases and J 2 bases, leaving 14 bases between the germline ends. The CDR3 sequence is 14 residues long. The germline gives CDR1 GTSNPN, CDR2 SVGIG (reference sequence). The CDR3 bases are TGTGCCTGGACCATTGACACGGGAAACACTGAAGCTTTCTTT. Translating gives CAWTIDTGNTEAFF.

This sequence joins TRBV7-6 and TRBJ2-1; D assignment may be TRBD1 or TRBD2 (5 bases each). CDR3 length equals 16 residues. V was pared by 5 bases and J by 6 bases, with 20 bases between. Germline loops: CDR1 SGHVS, CDR2 FNYEAQ. The CDR3: CASSTSYLRGSNEQFF. The CDR3 bases are TGTGCCAGCAGCACCTCTTACTTGAGGGGATCCAATGAGCAGTTCTTC.

V is TRBV14 and J is TRBJ2-7; 7 bases map to TRBD1. Germline values: CDR1 SGHDN, CDR2 FVKESK. Trimming at V came to 6 bases and at J to 4 bases, leaving 9 bases not matched to a gene. The CDR3 has 14 amino acids. CDR3 loop: CASRHRDRPYEQYV. CDR3 DNA sequence: TGTGCCAGCAGACACCGGGACAGACCGTACGAGCAGTACGTC.

The rearrangement uses TRBV19 and TRBJ1-5; 7 bases line up with TRBD1. Germline lookup yields CDR1 LNHDA and CDR2 SQIVND (reference sequence). Losses at the gene ends were 5 bases for V and 1 base for J; bases not matched to a gene: 5. The CDR3 loop spans 15 amino acids. CDR3 region: CASSYDRESNQPQHF. The CDR3 coding sequence is TGTGCCAGTAGTTACGACAGGGAAAGCAATCAGCCCCAGCATTTT.

The chain employs TRBV30 and TRBJ1-1; the D gene is possibly TRBD1 (5 bases). This CDR3 is built from 12 residues. V lost 4 bases to trimming and J lost 11 bases, with 17 bases between them. Germline V gene data show CDR1 as GTSNPN and CDR2 as SVGIG (reference sequence). This CDR3 reads CAWIWRGMGAFF. In DNA form, the CDR3 reads TGTGCCTGGATATGGAGGGGCATGGGTGCTTTCTTT.